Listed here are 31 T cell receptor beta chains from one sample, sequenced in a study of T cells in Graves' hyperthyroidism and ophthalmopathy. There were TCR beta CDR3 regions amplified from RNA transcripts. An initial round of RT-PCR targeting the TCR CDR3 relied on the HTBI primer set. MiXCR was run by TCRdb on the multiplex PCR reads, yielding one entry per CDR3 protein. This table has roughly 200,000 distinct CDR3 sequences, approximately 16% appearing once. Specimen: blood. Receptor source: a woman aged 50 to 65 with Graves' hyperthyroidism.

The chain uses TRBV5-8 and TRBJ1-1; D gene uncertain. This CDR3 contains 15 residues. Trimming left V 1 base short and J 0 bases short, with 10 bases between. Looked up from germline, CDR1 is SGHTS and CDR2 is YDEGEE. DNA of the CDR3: TGTGCCAGCAGCTTGACCGGTTATGTGAACACTGAAGCTTTCTTT. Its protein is CASSLTGYVNTEAFF.

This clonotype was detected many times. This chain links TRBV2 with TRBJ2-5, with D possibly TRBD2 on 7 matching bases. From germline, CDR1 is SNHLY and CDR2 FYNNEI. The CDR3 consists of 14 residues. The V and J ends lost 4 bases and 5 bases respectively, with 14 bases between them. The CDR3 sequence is CASSGGGARETQYF. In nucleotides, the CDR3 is TGTGCCAGCAGTGGGGGGGGGGCGCGGGAGACCCAGTACTTC. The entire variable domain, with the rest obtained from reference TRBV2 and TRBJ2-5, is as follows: EPEVTQTPSHQVTQMGQEVILRCVPISNHLYFYWYRQILGQKVEFLVSFYNNEISEKSEIFDDQFSVERPDGSNFTLKIRSTKLEDSAMYFCASSGGGARETQYFGPGTRLLVL.

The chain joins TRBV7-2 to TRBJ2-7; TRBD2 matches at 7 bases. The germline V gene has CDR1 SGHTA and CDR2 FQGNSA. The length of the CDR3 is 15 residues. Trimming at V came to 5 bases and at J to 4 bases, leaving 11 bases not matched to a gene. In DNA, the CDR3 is TGTGCCAGCAGCGAAACCCGGGACTACCCGTACGAGCAGTACTTC. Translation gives CASSETRDYPYEQYF.

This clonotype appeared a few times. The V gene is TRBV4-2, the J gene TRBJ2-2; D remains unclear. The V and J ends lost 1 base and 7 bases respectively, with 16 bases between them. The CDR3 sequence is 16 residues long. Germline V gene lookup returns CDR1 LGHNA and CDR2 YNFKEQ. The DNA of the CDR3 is TGTGCCAGCAGCCAAGGACCTCCCGGCCGTGTCGGGGAGCTGTTTTTT. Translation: CASSQGPPGRVGELFF.

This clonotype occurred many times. The CDR3 DNA follows: TGTGCCATCAGTGAGCCGGGACAGCTGAACACTGAAGCTTTCTTT. Its translation: CAISEPGQLNTEAFF. The J gene is TRBJ1-1, the V gene TRBV10-3; 7 nucleotides line up with TRBD1. V gave up 2 bases and J gave up 0 bases; unmatched junction bases: 3. Germline CDR1 is ENHRY and CDR2 is SYGVKD. This CDR3 comprises 15 residues.

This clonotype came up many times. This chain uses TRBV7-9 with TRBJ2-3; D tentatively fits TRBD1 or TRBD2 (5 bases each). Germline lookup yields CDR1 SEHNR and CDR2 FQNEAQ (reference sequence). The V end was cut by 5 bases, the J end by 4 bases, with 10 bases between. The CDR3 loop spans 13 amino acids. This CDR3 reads CASSEGSSDTQYF. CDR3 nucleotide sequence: TGTGCCAGCAGCGAGGGGTCTTCAGATACGCAGTATTTT.

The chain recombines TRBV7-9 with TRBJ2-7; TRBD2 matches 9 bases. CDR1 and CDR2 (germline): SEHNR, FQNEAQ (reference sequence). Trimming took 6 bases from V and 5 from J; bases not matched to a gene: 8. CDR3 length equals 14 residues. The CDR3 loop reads CASRRAGGFHEQYF. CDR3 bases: TGTGCCAGCAGACGGGCGGGAGGGTTCCACGAGCAGTACTTC. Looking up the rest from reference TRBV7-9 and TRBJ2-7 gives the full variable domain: DTGVSQNPRHKITKRGQNVTFRCDPISEHNRLYWYRQTLGQGPEFLTYFQNEAQLEKSRLLSDRFSAERPKGSFSTLEIQRTEQGDSAMYLCASRRAGGFHEQYFGPGTRLTVT.

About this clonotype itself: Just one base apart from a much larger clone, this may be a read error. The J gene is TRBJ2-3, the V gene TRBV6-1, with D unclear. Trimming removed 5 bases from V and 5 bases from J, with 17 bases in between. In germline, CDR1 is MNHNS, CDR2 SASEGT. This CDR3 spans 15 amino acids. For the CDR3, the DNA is TGTGCCAGCAGTCCAGCGATACGGGCGAGAGATACGCAGTATTTT. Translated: CASSPAIRARDTQYF.

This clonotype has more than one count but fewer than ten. The DNA for the CDR3 is TGTGCCAGCAGTTACTCGTGGGAGGCCCTTAGCAATCAGCCCCAGCATTTT. Its translation: CASSYSWEALSNQPQHF. This chain links TRBV6-5 with TRBJ1-5; no reliable D call. The CDR3 runs 17 residues. Trimming left V 0 bases short and J 0 bases short, with 12 bases between. CDR1 and CDR2 (germline): MNHEY, SVGAGI.

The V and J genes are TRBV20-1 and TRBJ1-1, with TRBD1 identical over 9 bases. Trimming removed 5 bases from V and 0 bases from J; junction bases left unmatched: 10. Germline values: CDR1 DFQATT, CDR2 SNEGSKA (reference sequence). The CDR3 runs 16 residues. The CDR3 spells CSAGQPGTGMNTEAFF. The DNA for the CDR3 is TGCAGTGCTGGACAGCCCGGGACAGGGATGAACACTGAAGCTTTCTTT.

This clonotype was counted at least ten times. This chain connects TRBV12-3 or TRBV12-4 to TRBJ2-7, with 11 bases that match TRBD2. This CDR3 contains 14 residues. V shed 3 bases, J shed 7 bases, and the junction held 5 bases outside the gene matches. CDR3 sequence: CASSFRLAGSEQYF. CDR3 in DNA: TGTGCCAGCAGTTTCAGACTAGCGGGGAGTGAGCAGTACTTC.

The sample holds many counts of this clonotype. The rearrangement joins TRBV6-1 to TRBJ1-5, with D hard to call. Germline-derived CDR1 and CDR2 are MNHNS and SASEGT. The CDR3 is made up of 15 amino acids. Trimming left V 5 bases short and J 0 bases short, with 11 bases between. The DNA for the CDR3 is TGTGCCAGCAGTTCCCAGGACCTTAGCAATCAGCCCCAGCATTTT. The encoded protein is CASSSQDLSNQPQHF.

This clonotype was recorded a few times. The CDR3 protein is CASSESGADTQYF. The DNA of the CDR3 is TGCGCCAGCAGTGAGTCAGGTGCGGATACGCAGTATTTT. The chain uses TRBV10-1 and TRBJ2-3; D is uncertain. The length of the CDR3 is 13 residues. Per the germline V gene, CDR1 is WNHNN and CDR2 is SYGVQD (reference sequence). Trimming removed 0 bases at V and 6 bases at J, with 7 bases between.

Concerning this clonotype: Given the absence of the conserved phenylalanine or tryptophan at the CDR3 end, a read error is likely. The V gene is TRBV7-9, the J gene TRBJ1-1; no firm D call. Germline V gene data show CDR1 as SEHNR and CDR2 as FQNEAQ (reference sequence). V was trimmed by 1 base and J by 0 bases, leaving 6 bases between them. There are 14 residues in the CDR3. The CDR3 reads CASSLDGLNTEAFL. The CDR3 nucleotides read TGTGCCAGCAGCTTAGATGGCCTGAACACTGAAGCTTTCCTT.

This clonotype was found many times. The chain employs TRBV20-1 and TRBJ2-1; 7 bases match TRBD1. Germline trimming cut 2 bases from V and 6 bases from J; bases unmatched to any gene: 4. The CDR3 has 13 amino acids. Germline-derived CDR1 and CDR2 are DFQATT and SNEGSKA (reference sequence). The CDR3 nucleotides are TGCAGTGCTAGAAGTGCAGGGGGCAATGAGCAGTTCTTC. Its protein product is CSARSAGGNEQFF.

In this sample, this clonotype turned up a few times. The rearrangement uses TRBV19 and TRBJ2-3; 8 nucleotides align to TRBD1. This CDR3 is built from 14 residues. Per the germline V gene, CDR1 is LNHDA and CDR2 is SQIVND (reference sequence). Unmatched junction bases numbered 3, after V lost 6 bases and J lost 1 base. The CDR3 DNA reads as TGTGCCAGTAGGACAGGGGCGGGCACAGATACGCAGTATTTT. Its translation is CASRTGAGTDTQYF.

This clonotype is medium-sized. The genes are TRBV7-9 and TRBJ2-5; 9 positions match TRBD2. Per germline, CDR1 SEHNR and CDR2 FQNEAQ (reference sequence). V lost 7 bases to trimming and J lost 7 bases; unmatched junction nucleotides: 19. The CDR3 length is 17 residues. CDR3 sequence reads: CASILDGAGGPEVTQYF. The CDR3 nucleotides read TGTGCCAGCATACTAGACGGGGCGGGAGGGCCTGAGGTGACCCAGTACTTC.

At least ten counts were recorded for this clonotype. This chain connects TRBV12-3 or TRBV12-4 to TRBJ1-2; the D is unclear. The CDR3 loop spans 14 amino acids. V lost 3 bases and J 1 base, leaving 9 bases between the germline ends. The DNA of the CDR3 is TGTGCCAGCAGTTTGTGGAGAGATAACTATGGCTACACCTTC. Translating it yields CASSLWRDNYGYTF.

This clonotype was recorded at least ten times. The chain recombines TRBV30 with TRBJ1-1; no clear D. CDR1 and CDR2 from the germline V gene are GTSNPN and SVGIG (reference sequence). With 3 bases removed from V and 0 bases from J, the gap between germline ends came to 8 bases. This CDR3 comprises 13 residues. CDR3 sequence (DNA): TGTGCCTGGAGCTCCCCCGTGAACACTGAAGCTTTCTTT. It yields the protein CAWSSPVNTEAFF.

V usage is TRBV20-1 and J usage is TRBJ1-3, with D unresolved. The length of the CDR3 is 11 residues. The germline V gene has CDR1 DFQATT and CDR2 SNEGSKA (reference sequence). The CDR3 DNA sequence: TGCAGCGCTGGCGATGGAAACACCATATATTTT. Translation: CSAGDGNTIYF.

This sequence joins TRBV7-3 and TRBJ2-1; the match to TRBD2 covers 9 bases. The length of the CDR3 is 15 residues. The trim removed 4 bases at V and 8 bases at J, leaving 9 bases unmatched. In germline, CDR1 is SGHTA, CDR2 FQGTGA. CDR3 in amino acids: CASSSLAGASDEQFF. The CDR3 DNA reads TGTGCCAGCAGCTCCTTAGCGGGAGCTTCGGATGAGCAGTTCTTC.

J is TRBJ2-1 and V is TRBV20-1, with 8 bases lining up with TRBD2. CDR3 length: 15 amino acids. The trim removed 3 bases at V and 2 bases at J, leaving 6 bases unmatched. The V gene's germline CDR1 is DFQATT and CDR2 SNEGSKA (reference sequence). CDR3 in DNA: TGCAGTGCTAGGATCGGAGCGGGAGCCTACAATGAGCAGTTCTTC. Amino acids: CSARIGAGAYNEQFF.

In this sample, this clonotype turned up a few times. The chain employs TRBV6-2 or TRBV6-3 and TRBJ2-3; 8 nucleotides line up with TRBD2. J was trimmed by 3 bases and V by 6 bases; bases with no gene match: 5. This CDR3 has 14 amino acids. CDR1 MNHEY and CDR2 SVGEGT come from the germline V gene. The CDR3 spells CASSQRELTDTQYF. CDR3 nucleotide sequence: TGTGCCAGCAGCCAGCGGGAGTTGACAGATACGCAGTATTTT.

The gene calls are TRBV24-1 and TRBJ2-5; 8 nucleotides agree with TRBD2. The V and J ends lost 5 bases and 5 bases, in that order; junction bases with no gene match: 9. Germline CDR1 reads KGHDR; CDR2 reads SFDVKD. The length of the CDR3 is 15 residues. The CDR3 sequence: CATSGFGGRRETQYF. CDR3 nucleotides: TGTGCCACCAGTGGGTTTGGCGGGAGGAGGGAGACCCAGTACTTC.

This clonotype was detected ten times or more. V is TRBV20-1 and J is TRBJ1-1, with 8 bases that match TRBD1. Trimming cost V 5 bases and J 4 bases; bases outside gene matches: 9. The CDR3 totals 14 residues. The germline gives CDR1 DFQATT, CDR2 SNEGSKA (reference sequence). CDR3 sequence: CSAEMTGAITEAFF. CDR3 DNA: TGCAGTGCTGAGATGACAGGGGCTATCACTGAAGCTTTCTTT.

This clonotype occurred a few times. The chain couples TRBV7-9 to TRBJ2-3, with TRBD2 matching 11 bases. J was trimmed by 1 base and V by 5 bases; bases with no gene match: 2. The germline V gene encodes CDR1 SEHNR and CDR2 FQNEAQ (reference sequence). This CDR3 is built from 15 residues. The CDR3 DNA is TGTGCCAGCAGCATTAGCGGGAGGGGCACAGATACGCAGTATTTT. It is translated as CASSISGRGTDTQYF. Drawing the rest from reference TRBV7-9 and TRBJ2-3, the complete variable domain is DTGVSQNPRHKITKRGQNVTFRCDPISEHNRLYWYRQTLGQGPEFLTYFQNEAQLEKSRLLSDRFSAERPKGSFSTLEIQRTEQGDSAMYLCASSISGRGTDTQYFGPGTRLTVL.

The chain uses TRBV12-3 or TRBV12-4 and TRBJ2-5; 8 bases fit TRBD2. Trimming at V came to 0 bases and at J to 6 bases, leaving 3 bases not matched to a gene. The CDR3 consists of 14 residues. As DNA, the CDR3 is TGTGCCAGCAGTTTAGCGCGGGGGGACAAGACCCAGTACTTC. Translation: CASSLARGDKTQYF.

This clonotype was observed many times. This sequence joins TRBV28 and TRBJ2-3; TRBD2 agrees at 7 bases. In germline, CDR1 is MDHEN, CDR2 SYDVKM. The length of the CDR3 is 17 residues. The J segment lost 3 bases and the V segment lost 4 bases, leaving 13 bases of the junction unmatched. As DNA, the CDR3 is TGTGCCAGCAGTTCAGTGGGAGGGAGCCAAACTACAGATACGCAGTATTTT. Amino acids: CASSSVGGSQTTDTQYF.

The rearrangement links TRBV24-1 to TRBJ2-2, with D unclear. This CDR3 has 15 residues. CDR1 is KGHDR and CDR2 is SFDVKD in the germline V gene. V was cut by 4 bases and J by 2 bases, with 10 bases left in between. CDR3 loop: CATSEGWINTGELFF. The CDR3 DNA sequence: TGTGCCACCAGTGAAGGATGGATTAACACCGGGGAGCTGTTTTTT.

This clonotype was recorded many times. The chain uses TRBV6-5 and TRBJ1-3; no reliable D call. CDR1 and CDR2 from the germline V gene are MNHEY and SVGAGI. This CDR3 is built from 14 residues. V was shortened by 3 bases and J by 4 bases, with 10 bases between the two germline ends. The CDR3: CASSYTGYGNTIYF. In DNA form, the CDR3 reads TGTGCCAGCAGTTATACGGGGTACGGAAACACCATATATTTT.

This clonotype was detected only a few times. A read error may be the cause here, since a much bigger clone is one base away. As DNA, the CDR3 is TGTGCCAGCAGCTTAGTTGGGGGAGCCCAGCCCGGAACCTACGAGCAGTACTTC. It codes for CASSLVGGAQPGTYEQYF. The genes are TRBV11-2 and TRBJ2-7, with D perhaps being TRBD1 or TRBD2 (5 bases each). CDR3 length equals 18 residues. Trimming took 1 base from V and 2 from J, leaving 21 bases between them. Germline V CDR1 and CDR2: SGHAT, FQNNGV. The whole variable domain, filled in from reference TRBV11-2 and TRBJ2-7, reads EAGVAQSPRYKIIEKRQSVAFWCNPISGHATLYWYQQILGQGPKLLIQFQNNGVVDDSQLPKDRFSAERLKGVDSTLKIQPAKLEDSAVYLCASSLVGGAQPGTYEQYFGPGTRLTVT.